The text below deals with one T cell receptor beta chain. The clone's antigen remains unknown. It has no much larger one-base neighbor in the sample; base qualities were not kept. The sample comes from a study of T cell changes during pregnancy in multiple sclerosis (dated by TCRdb to the late 2010s). Some background on the complete study: Changes in the T cell repertoire over the course of pregnancy were examined in this study in women with multiple sclerosis.

Libraries were built with the immunoSEQ multiplex PCR assay. The immuneACCESS repertoire file appears here via TCRdb, limited to in-frame rearrangements. These files lack a portion of the clones; in checked studies, under half of the deficit traces to unresolved V genes, and the cause of the others is not known. For this sample there are 78,000 or so clones; over 80% appear just once. 0.43% of the sample rests with the top ten. Germline trimming amounts to 0 bases on V and 7 bases on J, with 3 as the count of junction bases outside the gene matches. From a lookup of the germline V gene, CDR1 and CDR2 are SGHTA and FQGNSA. The CDR3 numbers 14 residues from cysteine through phenylalanine. Only the CDR3 DNA is retained, 42 bases long and in frame from the first base.

The clonotype originates from a female donor with multiple sclerosis, enrolled in a pregnancy study. The V gene is TRBV7-2 and the J gene is TRBJ2-1, with 7 junctional bases fitting TRBD1. The sequencing here drew on CD4+ T cells from peripheral blood mononuclear cells, taken before pregnancy. The nucleotide sequence reads TGTGCCAGCAGCTTAGCAGGGGGCCAAAATGAGCAGTTCTTC. It is translated as CASSLAGGQNEQFF. When the CDR3 is completed using the reference TRBV7-2 and TRBJ2-1 genes on either side, the full variable domain is GAGVSQSPSNKVTEKGKDVELRCDPISGHTALYWYRQSLGQGLEFLIYFQGNSAPDKSGLPSDRFSAERTGGSVSTLTIQRTQQEDSAVYLCASSLAGGQNEQFFGPGTRLTVL.